These T cell receptor beta chains were read from a single sample in a study of naive and memory T cell subsets. TCRdb re-called the UMI-ligation and nested PCR reads through MiXCR, storing one row per CDR3 protein. This sample yields approximately 85,000 distinct CDR3 sequences, of which roughly 7% are seen a single time; 1.6% belongs to the top ten. The specimen sequenced was central memory CD4+ T cells from blood. All receptors derive from a human donor in good health. Each CDR3 is given with its conserved first and last residue. Each record gives: V gene, clone size, J gene, CDR3 protein. Rows give clone size only sometimes, using once, few, many, or a class for an expanded clone.

TRBV4-1	-	TRBJ2-3	CASSQPPRADTQYF
TRBV29-1	many	TRBJ1-2	CSVQTGNYGYTF
TRBV11-2	few	TRBJ1-6	CASSLYGGHNSPLHF
TRBV18	many	TRBJ1-5	CASSRDSNQPQHF
TRBV29-1	many	TRBJ1-5	CSIELPGEPQHF
TRBV5-4	many	TRBJ1-1	CASSPSGRSNTEAFF
TRBV9	many	TRBJ1-6	CASSVEGSTANSPLHF
TRBV3-1	few	TRBJ2-1	CASSQVSGRTKNEQFF
TRBV2	many	TRBJ2-1	CASSWTSAQFF
TRBV20-1	many	TRBJ1-3	CSAEGASRNTIYF
TRBV20-1	few	TRBJ2-3	CSARDGWSSSTDTQYF
TRBV5-1	-	TRBJ1-6	CASHPGGHNSPLHF
TRBV12-3/TRBV12-4	many	TRBJ1-4	CASTQRKPGEKLFF
TRBV10-3	few	TRBJ1-2	CAIRKTELYGYTF
TRBV20-1	many	TRBJ2-1	CSAHSTSGRRAPEQFF
TRBV20-1	-	TRBJ1-5	CSAGTASNQPQHF
TRBV15	-	TRBJ2-5	CATSRAPSGTPRETQYF
TRBV19	few	TRBJ1-2	CASSKTTEYGYTF
TRBV28	many	TRBJ2-7	CASTTESPSTYEQYF
TRBV4-2	many	TRBJ1-2	CASSQDLLGIGYGYTF
TRBV5-1	-	TRBJ2-5	CASSVGTSGLETQYF
TRBV11-2	many	TRBJ2-5	CASSLRRETQYF
TRBV20-1	-	TRBJ2-7	CSARSASGSTYEQYF
TRBV6-2/TRBV6-3	many	TRBJ2-7	CATQARGASSTYEQYF
TRBV30	many	TRBJ1-4	CAWSTGTRNEKLFF
TRBV7-3	many	TRBJ2-5	CASSLGGQGVQETQYF
TRBV5-4	many	TRBJ2-1	CASSQPERGGDNEQFF
TRBV7-2	many	TRBJ2-5	CASSQRGTGRETQYF
TRBV19	many	TRBJ1-4	CASTVDPSTNEKLFF